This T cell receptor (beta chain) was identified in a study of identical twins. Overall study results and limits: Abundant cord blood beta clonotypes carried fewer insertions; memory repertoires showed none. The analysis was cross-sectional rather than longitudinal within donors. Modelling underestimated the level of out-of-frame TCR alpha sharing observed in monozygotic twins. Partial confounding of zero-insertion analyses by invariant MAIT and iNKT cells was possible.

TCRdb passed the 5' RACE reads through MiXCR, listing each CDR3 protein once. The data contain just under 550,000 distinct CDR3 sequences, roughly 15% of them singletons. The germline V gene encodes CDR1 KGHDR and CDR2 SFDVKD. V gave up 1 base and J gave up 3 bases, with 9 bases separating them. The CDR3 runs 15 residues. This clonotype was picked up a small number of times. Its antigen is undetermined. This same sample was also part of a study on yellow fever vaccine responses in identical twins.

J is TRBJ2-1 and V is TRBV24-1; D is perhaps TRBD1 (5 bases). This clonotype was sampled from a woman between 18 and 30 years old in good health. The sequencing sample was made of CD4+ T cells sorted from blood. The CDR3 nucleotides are TGTGCCACCAGTGATTTTGGGCAGGGCTACAATGAGCAGTTCTTC. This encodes CATSDFGQGYNEQFF.